This T cell receptor (beta chain) was recovered during a study of cytomegalovirus exposure and HLA in healthy donors. Study results and limitations: Excluded were some V segments that proved indistinguishable, including TRBV6-2 and TRBV6-3.

The PCR used 60 Vbeta and 13 Jbeta primers. Original handling: In a later analysis, of roughly 83 million unique beta chains, around 9.9 million appeared in at least two donors. The protocol was immunoSEQ multiplex PCR, while the TCRdb copy is restricted to in-frame clones and leaves out a portion. V and J calls and clone size follow that table, whereas D and trimming were derived from the DNA. Of about 100,000 clones listed, about 72% were seen once; the top ten hold roughly 2.3%. V lost 1 base to trimming and J lost 6 bases, with 10 bases between them. Germline assignment: CDR1 LGHNA and CDR2 YSLEER. The CDR3 extends over 14 amino acids. In regard to this clone: The antigen remains unidentified.

The sequenced material came from PBMCs. This chain connects TRBV4-3 to TRBJ1-5; D perhaps matches TRBD1 (5 bases). This TCR came from a man aged 18 to 30 in good health and CMV-seronegative. The CDR3 nucleotides are TGCGCCAGCAGCCAAGTTATCGGGGGTCAGCCCCAGCATTTT. Residues: CASSQVIGGQPQHF.